A single sample gave rise to the 27 T cell receptor beta chains below, sequenced in a study of response to subunit inactivated influenza vaccine. One entry per CDR3 protein, called by TCRdb with MiXCR from the RT-PCR reads. This table holds 650,000 to 800,000 distinct CDR3 sequences, roughly 14% found once. Source: PBMCs from blood, taken roughly 15 days before vaccination. The source is a man in his forties or fifties who received an inactivated influenza vaccine.

The chain couples TRBV21-1 to TRBJ2-5; the table's D call TRBD2 went unverified against the DNA. TRBV21-1 is a pseudogene locus. There are 14 residues in the CDR3. CDR3 amino acids: CASRGREGQETQYF. The CDR3 coding sequence is TGTGCCAGCAGGGGGCGGGAGGGCCAGGAGACCCAGTACTTC.

In this sample, this clonotype turned up many times. V usage is TRBV6-1 and J usage is TRBJ1-1; the D is unclear. Germline V gives CDR1 MNHNS, CDR2 SASEGT. This CDR3 comprises 12 residues. Trimming took off 6 bases at V and 0 bases at J, with 5 bases between the two ends. DNA of the CDR3: TGTGCCAGCAGACAGATGAACACTGAAGCTTTCTTT. The encoded protein is CASRQMNTEAFF.

This clonotype has more than one count but fewer than ten. The V gene is TRBV4-3, the J gene TRBJ2-2; D possibly uses TRBD1 or TRBD2 (5 bases each). The CDR3 sequence is 13 residues long. Trimming pared 4 bases from V and 7 bases from J, leaving 10 bases between. Looked up from germline, CDR1 is LGHNA and CDR2 is YSLEER. The DNA for the CDR3 is TGCGCCAGCAGCCGAGGGGTGAACGGGGAGCTGTTTTTT. Amino acid sequence: CASSRGVNGELFF.

The rearrangement links TRBV20-1 to TRBJ1-5, with a possible D match to TRBD1 (6 bases). Germline-derived CDR1 and CDR2 are DFQATT and SNEGSKA (reference sequence). Trimming pared 3 bases from V and 6 bases from J, leaving 18 bases between. This CDR3 comprises 15 residues. The CDR3 loop is CSASILVEGGQPQHF. The CDR3 nucleotides are TGCAGTGCTAGTATCTTAGTTGAAGGGGGTCAGCCCCAGCATTTT.

In its sample, this clonotype was seen a few times. The rearrangement uses TRBV4-3 and TRBJ2-5; D might be TRBD2 (6 bases). The V and J ends lost 1 base and 5 bases respectively, with 14 bases between them. The CDR3 runs 15 residues. Per germline, CDR1 LGHNA and CDR2 YSLEER. CDR3 sequence reads: CASSQGEAGWETQYF. The CDR3 DNA reads as TGCGCCAGCAGCCAAGGGGAAGCGGGCTGGGAGACCCAGTACTTC.

This clonotype came up many times. The chain combines TRBV12-3 or TRBV12-4 with TRBJ2-3; a weak D match, TRBD2 (6 bases). The CDR3 runs 14 residues. Deletions cut 2 bases from V and 4 bases from J, with 10 bases between. The CDR3 loop reads CASSLTDYADTQYF. The CDR3 nucleotides are TGTGCCAGCAGTTTAACGGACTATGCAGATACGCAGTATTTT.

This clonotype was detected many times. The rearrangement uses TRBV5-1 and TRBJ1-4; a possible D gene is TRBD1 (5 bases). The germline V gene has CDR1 SGHRS and CDR2 YFSETQ. The CDR3 is 15 residues long. V lost 4 bases and J 0 bases, leaving 10 bases between the germline ends. CDR3 protein: CASSRGTATNEKLFF. The CDR3 bases are TGCGCCAGCAGCCGCGGGACGGCAACTAATGAAAAACTGTTTTTT.

This sequence joins TRBV6-2 or TRBV6-3 and TRBJ2-2; the D is unclear. This CDR3 contains 14 residues. V lost 9 bases and J 0 bases, leaving 11 bases between the germline ends. Germline V gene lookup returns CDR1 MNHEY and CDR2 SVGEGT. CDR3 in amino acids: CASKLISNTGELFF. The CDR3 coding sequence is TGTGCCAGTAAGCTGATTTCGAACACCGGGGAGCTGTTTTTT.

The V gene is TRBV18, the J gene TRBJ1-2, with D possibly TRBD1 on 5 matching bases. This CDR3 is 15 amino acids long. Trimming removed 3 bases from V and 3 bases from J, with 14 bases in between. CDR1 and CDR2 from the germline V gene are KGHSH and LQKENI. The CDR3 protein is CASSPSEGTYYGYTF. CDR3 DNA sequence: TGTGCCAGCTCACCGTCTGAGGGGACTTACTATGGCTACACCTTC. The entire variable domain, with the rest obtained from reference TRBV18 and TRBJ1-2, is as follows: NAGVMQNPRHLVRRRGQEARLRCSPMKGHSHVYWYRQLPEEGLKFMVYLQKENIIDESGMPKERFSAEFPKEGPSILRIQQVVRGDSAAYFCASSPSEGTYYGYTFGSGTRLTVV.

This sequence joins TRBV7-2 and TRBJ1-1; tentatively, D is TRBD1 (6 bases). The CDR3 sequence is 16 residues long. Germline V gene data show CDR1 as SGHTA and CDR2 as FQGNSA. The V end was cut by 6 bases, the J end by 0 bases, with 17 bases between. CDR3 sequence: CASSWQGQGMNTEAFF. In DNA, the CDR3 is TGTGCCAGCAGTTGGCAAGGGCAGGGGATGAACACTGAAGCTTTCTTT.

This clonotype was recorded at least ten times. The chain has TRBV4-2 and TRBJ2-1; 11 nucleotides align to TRBD2. Trimming removed 4 bases from V and 4 bases from J; junction bases left unmatched: 6. CDR1 and CDR2 from the germline V gene are LGHNA and YNFKEQ. The CDR3 is 16 amino acids. Here the CDR3 reads CASSPWVAGGYNEQFF. The CDR3 nucleotides are TGTGCCAGCAGCCCCTGGGTAGCGGGAGGGTACAATGAGCAGTTCTTC.

There are many counts of this clonotype. The J gene is TRBJ1-2, the V gene TRBV4-2; 9 bases match TRBD1. CDR3 length: 15 residues. J was trimmed by 4 bases and V by 0 bases; bases with no gene match: 3. CDR1 is LGHNA and CDR2 is YNFKEQ in the germline V gene. CDR3 in DNA: TGTGCCAGCAGCCAAGAAACAGGGGGCCCCTATGGCTACACCTTC. Protein product: CASSQETGGPYGYTF.

This chain connects TRBV27 to TRBJ2-2; TRBD1 might be the D (6 bases). The CDR3 spans 15 residues. The germline V and J ends were trimmed by 0 bases and 5 bases, with 10 bases remaining between them. CDR1 is MNHEY and CDR2 is SMNVEV in the germline V gene (reference sequence). This CDR3 reads CASSLSPQGTGELFF. For the CDR3, the DNA is TGTGCCAGCAGTTTATCCCCTCAGGGGACCGGGGAGCTGTTTTTT.

V and J are TRBV5-1 and TRBJ1-6; 7 bases are a match to TRBD1. The ends lost 5 bases at V and 10 bases at J; junction bases unmatched: 6. Germline values: CDR1 SGHRS, CDR2 YFSETQ. This CDR3 spans 13 amino acids. The CDR3 nucleotides are TGCGCCAGCAGAAAGGACAGGATCTCACCCCTCCACTTT. Translated, it gives CASRKDRISPLHF.

This clonotype showed up just a few times. The chain carries TRBV2 and TRBJ1-1; 8 bases fit TRBD1. V lost 7 bases to trimming and J lost 3 bases; unmatched junction nucleotides: 4. CDR3 length: 13 residues. CDR1 SNHLY and CDR2 FYNNEI come from the germline V gene. The chain's CDR3 is CASKKTGDTEAFF. The CDR3 nucleotides are TGTGCCAGCAAAAAGACAGGGGACACTGAAGCTTTCTTT.

J is TRBJ2-7 and V is TRBV5-4; 7 positions agree with TRBD2. Germline CDR1 reads SGHNT; CDR2 reads YYREEE (reference sequence). The junction had 9 bases not matched to a gene; V was cut back by 4 bases and J by 2 bases. This CDR3 spans 15 amino acids. This CDR3 reads CASSGGGTATYEQYF. CDR3 bases: TGTGCCAGCAGCGGGGGGGGGACTGCTACCTACGAGCAGTACTTC. Complete variable domain (other parts from reference TRBV5-4 and TRBJ2-7): ETGVTQSPTHLIKTRGQQVTLRCSSQSGHNTVSWYQQALGQGPQFIFQYYREEENGRGNFPPRFSGLQFPNYSSELNVNALELDDSALYLCASSGGGTATYEQYFGPGTRLTVT.

The CDR3 region is CASSQAPGDPYEQYF. For the CDR3, the DNA is TGTGCCAGCAGCCAAGCTCCAGGGGATCCTTACGAGCAGTACTTC. This chain connects TRBV3-1 to TRBJ2-7; D is possibly TRBD1 (6 bases). V shed 1 base and J shed 4 bases, with 14 bases lying between them. The CDR3 loop spans 15 amino acids. Germline V gene lookup returns CDR1 LGHDT and CDR2 YNNKEL (reference sequence).

This clonotype was seen only a few times. This chain links TRBV28 with TRBJ2-1, with D perhaps TRBD1 or TRBD2 (6 bases each). Per germline, CDR1 MDHEN and CDR2 SYDVKM. This CDR3 has 13 residues. V was shortened by 2 bases and J by 12 bases, with 14 bases between the two germline ends. The CDR3 is CASSLGGRFSQFF. CDR3 in DNA: TGTGCCAGCAGTTTAGGGGGGCGGTTTTCGCAGTTCTTC.

V usage is TRBV29-1 and J usage is TRBJ1-2, with TRBD1 identical over 7 bases. The CDR3 covers 11 residues. Germline loops: CDR1 SQVTM, CDR2 ANQGSEA. The CDR3 loop is CSSDRPGGYTF. Written as DNA, the CDR3 is TGCAGTTCGGACAGGCCGGGGGGCTACACCTTC.

This clonotype came up a few times. The chain joins TRBV29-1 to TRBJ2-5, with D perhaps matching TRBD1 (6 bases). Germline-derived CDR1 and CDR2 are SQVTM and ANQGSEA. This CDR3 region has 13 residues. Trimming took off 4 bases at V and 5 bases at J, with 14 bases between the two ends. The DNA of the CDR3 is TGCAGCGTTGTGGGGGCAGGGGAGGAGACCCAGTACTTC. Translation: CSVVGAGEETQYF.

The genes are TRBV19 and TRBJ1-2; 7 bases are a match to TRBD1. The trim removed 6 bases at V and 0 bases at J, leaving 10 bases unmatched. Germline V lookup: CDR1 LNHDA, CDR2 SQIVND (reference sequence). This CDR3 is 16 amino acids long. CDR3 sequence: CASRLQGIRANYGYTF. Written as DNA, the CDR3 is TGTGCCAGTAGATTACAGGGGATTCGAGCTAACTATGGCTACACCTTC.

V is TRBV7-9 and J is TRBJ2-7; 10 bases align to TRBD1. The CDR3 sequence is 15 residues long. Germline CDR1 SEHNR, CDR2 FQNEAQ (reference sequence). V dropped 5 bases and J dropped 5; count of bases not matched to a gene: 9. This CDR3 is CASSGTGTGDHEQYF. The CDR3 DNA reads TGTGCCAGCAGCGGAACCGGGACAGGGGACCACGAGCAGTACTTC.

This clonotype was seen only a few times. The CDR3 reads CATQPGLAGSWGFNEQFF. In DNA form, the CDR3 reads TGTGCCACACAACCGGGACTAGCGGGATCCTGGGGGTTCAATGAGCAGTTCTTC. This chain uses TRBV11-1 with TRBJ2-1, with 13 bases that match TRBD2. Trimming removed 10 bases from V and 6 bases from J; junction bases left unmatched: 18. Germline V gene data show CDR1 as SGHAT and CDR2 as FQDESV (reference sequence). The CDR3 loop spans 18 amino acids.

The sample holds a few counts of this clonotype. V and J are TRBV6-2 or TRBV6-3 and TRBJ2-3, with D uncertain. The CDR3 runs 16 residues. Germline lookup yields CDR1 MNHEY and CDR2 SVGEGT. Trimming cost V 4 bases and J 2 bases, with 16 bases left between them. The CDR3 is CASSSRTYYYTDTQYF. CDR3 in DNA: TGTGCCAGCAGTTCCCGGACCTACTACTACACAGATACGCAGTATTTT.

V gene TRBV4-1 combines with J gene TRBJ2-7; 10 bases are shared with TRBD2. Unmatched junction bases numbered 11, after V lost 3 bases and J lost 6 bases. Germline values: CDR1 MGHRA, CDR2 YSYEKL. The CDR3 extends over 16 amino acids. The CDR3 sequence is CASSHPFSGGLGEQYF. For the CDR3, the DNA is TGCGCCAGCAGCCACCCGTTTAGCGGGGGGTTAGGCGAGCAGTACTTC.

The chain links TRBV20-1 to TRBJ2-2; 11 positions match TRBD2. The CDR3 is 17 residues long. The germline CDR1 and CDR2 sequences are DFQATT and SNEGSKA (reference sequence). The ends lost 0 bases at V and 1 base at J; junction bases unmatched: 4. The CDR3 coding sequence is TGCAGTGCTAGAGATCTACTAGCGGGGGAGAACACCGGGGAGCTGTTTTTT. Protein sequence: CSARDLLAGENTGELFF.

This clonotype was seen repeatedly, ten times or more. The chain couples TRBV20-1 to TRBJ2-7; D possibly corresponds to TRBD2 (6 bases). Trimming took 3 bases from V and 2 from J, leaving 14 bases between them. CDR3 length: 14 amino acids. Per the germline V gene, CDR1 is DFQATT and CDR2 is SNEGSKA (reference sequence). The CDR3 is CSARGGNNPYEQYF. The DNA of the CDR3 is TGCAGTGCTAGGGGCGGGAACAACCCCTACGAGCAGTACTTC.